This T cell receptor beta chain was profiled in a study of blood T cell repertoires in COVID-19. Clones were read by immunoSEQ multiplex PCR, and TCRdb kept only the in-frame ones, dropping some. In the table there are about 240,000 clones, roughly 89% of which are singletons. CDR1 and CDR2 from the germline V gene are SGDLS and YYNGEE. The CDR3 has 18 amino acids. The junction had 10 bases not matched to a gene; V was cut back by 3 bases and J by 5 bases. The sequence was obtained from a woman aged 25 to 39 with acute COVID-19. This sequence joins TRBV9 and TRBJ2-1; TRBD2 agrees at 14 bases. Sequencing used PBMCs or T cells enriched from blood (not recorded which). In nucleotides, the CDR3 is TGTGCCAGCAGCGCCTTCTTGGGACTAGCGGGGGAAAACAATGAGCAGTTCTTC. It codes for CASSAFLGLAGENNEQFF.